Listed here is a single T cell receptor (beta chain). Its antigen is unknown. CDR1 and CDR2 (germline): ENHRY, SYGVKD. The CDR3 covers 17 residues. V shed 0 bases, J shed 2 bases, and the junction held 8 bases outside the gene matches. The data are from a study of Graves' ophthalmopathy and Graves' hyperthyroidism. Across the study: Peripheral blood samples were taken at initial diagnosis, before any treatment.

Study-wide results and caveats: Sensitivity of approximately 70% and specificity of roughly 72% were achieved by the model that predicted ophthalmopathy progression.

Ophthalmopathy in the donors was of moderate-to-severe activity, with CAS ≥3, NOSPECS ≥4 and duration under 3 months. Researchers turned away patients with other autoimmune diseases, uncontrolled infections, pregnancy or lactation. RNA transcripts yielded amplified TCR beta CDR3 regions. Following a first-round RT-PCR that used HTBI primers, a second-round multiplex PCR was carried out. A single record per CDR3 protein comes from TCRdb applying MiXCR to the multiplex PCR reads. This sample carries about 400,000 distinct CDR3 sequences, about 16% of them seen once, and the ten largest clones take about 1.6%.

The clonotype originates from a young woman with Graves' ophthalmopathy. The rearrangement uses TRBV10-3 and TRBJ1-2, with 8 bases aligning to TRBD1. Sequences were obtained from peripheral blood. CDR3 region: CAISESPLTGANYGYTF. The DNA for the CDR3 is TGTGCCATCAGTGAGTCACCCCTGACAGGGGCGAACTATGGCTACACCTTC.